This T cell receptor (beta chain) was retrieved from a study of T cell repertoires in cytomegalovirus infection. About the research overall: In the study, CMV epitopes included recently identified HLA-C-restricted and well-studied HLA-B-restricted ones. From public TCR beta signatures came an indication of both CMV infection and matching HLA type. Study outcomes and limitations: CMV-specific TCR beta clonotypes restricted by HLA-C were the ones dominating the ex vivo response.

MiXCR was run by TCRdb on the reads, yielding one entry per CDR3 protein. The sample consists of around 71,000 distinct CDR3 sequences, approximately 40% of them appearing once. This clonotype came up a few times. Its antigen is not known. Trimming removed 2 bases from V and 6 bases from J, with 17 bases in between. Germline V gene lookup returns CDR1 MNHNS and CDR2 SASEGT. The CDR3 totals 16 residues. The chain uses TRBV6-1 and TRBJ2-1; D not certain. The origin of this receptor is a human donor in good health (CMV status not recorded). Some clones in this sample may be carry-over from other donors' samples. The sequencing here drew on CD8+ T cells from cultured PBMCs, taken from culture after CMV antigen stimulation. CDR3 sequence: CASSELQLVLGNEQFF. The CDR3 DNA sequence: TGTGCCAGCAGTGAATTACAGCTTGTCTTGGGCAATGAGCAGTTCTTC.